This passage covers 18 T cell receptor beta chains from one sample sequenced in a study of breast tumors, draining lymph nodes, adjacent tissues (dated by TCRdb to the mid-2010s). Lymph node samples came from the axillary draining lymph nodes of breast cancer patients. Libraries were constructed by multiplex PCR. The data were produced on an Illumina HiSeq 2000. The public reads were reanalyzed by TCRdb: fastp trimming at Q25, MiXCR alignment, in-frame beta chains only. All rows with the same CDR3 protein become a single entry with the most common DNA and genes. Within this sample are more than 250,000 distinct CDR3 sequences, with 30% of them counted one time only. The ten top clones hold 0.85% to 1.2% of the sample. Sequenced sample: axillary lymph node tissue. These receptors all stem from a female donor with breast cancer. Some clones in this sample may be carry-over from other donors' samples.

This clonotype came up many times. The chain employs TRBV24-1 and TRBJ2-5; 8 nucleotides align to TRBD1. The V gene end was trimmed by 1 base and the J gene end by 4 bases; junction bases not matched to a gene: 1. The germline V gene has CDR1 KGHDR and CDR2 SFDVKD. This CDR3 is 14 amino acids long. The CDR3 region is CATSDLTGGETQYF. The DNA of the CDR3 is TGTGCCACCAGTGATTTAACAGGGGGAGAGACCCAGTACTTC.

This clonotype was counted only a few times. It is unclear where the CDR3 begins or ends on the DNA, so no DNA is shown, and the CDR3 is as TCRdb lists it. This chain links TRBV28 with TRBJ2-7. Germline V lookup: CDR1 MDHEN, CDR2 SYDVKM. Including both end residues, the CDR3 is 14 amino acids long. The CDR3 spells CASSSSDSSYEQYF.

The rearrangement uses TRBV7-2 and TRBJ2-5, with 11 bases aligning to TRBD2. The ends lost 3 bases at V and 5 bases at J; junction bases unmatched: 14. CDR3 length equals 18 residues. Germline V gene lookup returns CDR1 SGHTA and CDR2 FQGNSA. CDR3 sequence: CASSLTLAGGPSQETQYF. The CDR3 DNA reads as TGTGCCAGCAGCTTGACCTTAGCGGGAGGGCCGAGTCAGGAGACCCAGTACTTC.

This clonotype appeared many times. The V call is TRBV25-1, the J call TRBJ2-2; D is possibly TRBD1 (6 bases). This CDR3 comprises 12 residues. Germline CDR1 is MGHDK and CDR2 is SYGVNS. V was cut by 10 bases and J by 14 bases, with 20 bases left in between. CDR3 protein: CAIRDGQGQLFF. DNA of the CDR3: TGTGCCATCCGGGACGGGCAGGGGCAACTGTTTTTT.

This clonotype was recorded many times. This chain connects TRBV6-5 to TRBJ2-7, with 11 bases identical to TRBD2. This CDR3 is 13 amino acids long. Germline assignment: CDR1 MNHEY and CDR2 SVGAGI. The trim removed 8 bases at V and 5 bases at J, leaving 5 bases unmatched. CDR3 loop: CASQTSGNHEQYF. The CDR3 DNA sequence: TGTGCCAGCCAGACTAGCGGGAATCACGAGCAGTACTTC.

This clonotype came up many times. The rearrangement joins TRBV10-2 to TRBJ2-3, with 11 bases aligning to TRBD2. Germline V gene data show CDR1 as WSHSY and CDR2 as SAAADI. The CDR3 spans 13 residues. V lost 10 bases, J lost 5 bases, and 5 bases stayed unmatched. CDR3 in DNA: TGCGCCACCGAGGGGACTAGCGGAGATACGCAGTATTTT. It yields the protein CATEGTSGDTQYF.

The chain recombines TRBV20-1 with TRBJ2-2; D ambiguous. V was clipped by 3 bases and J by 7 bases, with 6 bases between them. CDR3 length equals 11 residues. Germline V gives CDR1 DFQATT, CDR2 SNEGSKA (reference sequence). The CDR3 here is CSASGSGELFF. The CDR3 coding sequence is TGCAGTGCTAGCGGTAGCGGGGAGCTGTTTTTT.

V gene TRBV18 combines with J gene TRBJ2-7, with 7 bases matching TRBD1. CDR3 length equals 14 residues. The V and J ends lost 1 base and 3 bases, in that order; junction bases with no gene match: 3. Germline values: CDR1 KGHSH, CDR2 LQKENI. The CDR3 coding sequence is TGTGCCAGCTCACCACGGGACAGCCTCTACGAGCAGTACTTC. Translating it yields CASSPRDSLYEQYF.

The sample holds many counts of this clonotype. CDR3 nucleotide sequence: TGTGCCAGTAGTTCCAGACTAGCGGGGCACTACAATGAGCAGTTCTTC. Translation gives CASSSRLAGHYNEQFF. The V gene is TRBV19, the J gene TRBJ2-1; TRBD2 agrees at 11 bases. The CDR3 spans 16 residues. From germline, CDR1 is LNHDA and CDR2 SQIVND (reference sequence). The trim removed 5 bases at V and 3 bases at J, leaving 6 bases unmatched.

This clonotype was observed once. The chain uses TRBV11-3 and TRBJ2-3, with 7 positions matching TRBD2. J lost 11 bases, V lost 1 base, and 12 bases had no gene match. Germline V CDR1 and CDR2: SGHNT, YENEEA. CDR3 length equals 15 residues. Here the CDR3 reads CASSLVGGTGDEQYF. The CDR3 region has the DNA TGTGCCAGCAGCTTAGTCGGGGGGACGGGCGATGAGCAGTATTTT.

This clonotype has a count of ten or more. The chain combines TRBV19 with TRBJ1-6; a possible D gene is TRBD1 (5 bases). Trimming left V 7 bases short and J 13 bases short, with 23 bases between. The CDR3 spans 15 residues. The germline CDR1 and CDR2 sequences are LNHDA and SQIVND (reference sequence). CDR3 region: CASTGQGRRQSPLHF. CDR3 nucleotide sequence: TGTGCCAGTACAGGGCAGGGTCGGCGGCAGTCCCCCCTCCACTTT.

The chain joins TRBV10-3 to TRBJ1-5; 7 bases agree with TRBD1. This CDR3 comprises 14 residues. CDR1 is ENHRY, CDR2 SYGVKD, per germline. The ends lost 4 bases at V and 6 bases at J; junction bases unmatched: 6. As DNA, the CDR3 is TGTGCCATCAGTGGACAGGGAGGTCCTCAGCCCCAGCATTTT. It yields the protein CAISGQGGPQPQHF.

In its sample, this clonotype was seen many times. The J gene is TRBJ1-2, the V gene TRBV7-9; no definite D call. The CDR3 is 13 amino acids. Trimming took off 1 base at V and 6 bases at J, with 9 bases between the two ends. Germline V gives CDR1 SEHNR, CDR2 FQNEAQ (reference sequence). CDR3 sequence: CASSLDRQNGYTF. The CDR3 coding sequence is TGTGCCAGCAGCTTAGATAGGCAGAATGGCTACACCTTC.

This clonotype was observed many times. Here the CDR3 DNA reads TGTGCCAGCAGTTTAGCGCTTGACAGGGGGACTAATGAAAAACTGTTTTTT. Translated: CASSLALDRGTNEKLFF. V is TRBV12-3 or TRBV12-4 and J is TRBJ1-4; TRBD1 aligns across 9 bases. The junction had 4 bases not matched to a gene; V was cut back by 0 bases and J by 2 bases. The CDR3 length is 17 residues.

The CDR3 protein is CASSIVATSRGYEQYF. As DNA, the CDR3 is TGTGCCAGTAGTATAGTTGCGACTAGCCGGGGTTACGAGCAGTACTTC. The rearrangement joins TRBV19 to TRBJ2-7, with 7 bases that match TRBD2. The CDR3 loop spans 16 amino acids. The germline V gene encodes CDR1 LNHDA and CDR2 SQIVND (reference sequence). V lost 1 base, J lost 4 bases, and 10 bases stayed unmatched.

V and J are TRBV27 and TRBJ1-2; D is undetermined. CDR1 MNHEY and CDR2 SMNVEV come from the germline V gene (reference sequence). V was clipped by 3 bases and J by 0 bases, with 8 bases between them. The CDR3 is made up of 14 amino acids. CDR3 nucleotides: TGTGCCAGCAGTTTGTCAGCAGCTAACTATGGCTACACCTTC. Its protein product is CASSLSAANYGYTF.

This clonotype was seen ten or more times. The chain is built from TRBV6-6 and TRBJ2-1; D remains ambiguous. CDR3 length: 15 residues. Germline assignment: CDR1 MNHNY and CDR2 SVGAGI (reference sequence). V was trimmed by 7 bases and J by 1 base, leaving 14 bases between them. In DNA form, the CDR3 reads TGTGCCAGCATCCCCGGCCCCGGATCCTACAATGAGCAGTTCTTC. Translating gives CASIPGPGSYNEQFF.

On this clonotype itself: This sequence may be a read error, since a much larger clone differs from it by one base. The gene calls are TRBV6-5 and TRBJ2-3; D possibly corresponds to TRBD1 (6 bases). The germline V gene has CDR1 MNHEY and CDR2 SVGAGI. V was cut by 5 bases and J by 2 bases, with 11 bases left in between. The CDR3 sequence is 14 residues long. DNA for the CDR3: TGTGCCAGCAGTGAACAGGGAAACACAGATACGCAGTATTTT. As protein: CASSEQGNTDTQYF.